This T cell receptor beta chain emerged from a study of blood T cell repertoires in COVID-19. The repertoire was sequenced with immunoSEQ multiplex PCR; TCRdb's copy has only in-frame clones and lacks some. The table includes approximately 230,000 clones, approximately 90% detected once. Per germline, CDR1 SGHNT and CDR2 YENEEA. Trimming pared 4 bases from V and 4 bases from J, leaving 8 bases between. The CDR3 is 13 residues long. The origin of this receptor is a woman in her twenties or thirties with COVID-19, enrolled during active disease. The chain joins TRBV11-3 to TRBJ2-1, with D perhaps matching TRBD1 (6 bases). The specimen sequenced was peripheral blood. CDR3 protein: CASSSQGYNEQFF. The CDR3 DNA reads TGTGCCAGCAGCTCACAGGGATACAATGAGCAGTTCTTC.